This T cell receptor (beta chain) is drawn from a study of CD8 T cells in ankylosing spondylitis. This clonotype has only a few counts. Its target is unknown. Per germline, CDR1 SQVTM and CDR2 ANQGSEA. V dropped 4 bases and J dropped 4; count of bases not matched to a gene: 7. The CDR3 contains 14 residues. General study points: Disease-linked clones were found to be CD8+ and relatively rare in peripheral blood.

Via MiXCR, TCRdb re-called the 5' RACE reads, giving one row per CDR3 protein. The sample contains under 300,000 distinct CDR3 sequences, over 15% of which appear only once. This TCR was recovered from a male donor with ankylosing spondylitis or in good health (not recorded which). The specimen sequenced was blood, either unsorted or a sorted T cell fraction (not recorded which). This chain joins TRBV29-1 and TRBJ2-7; the match to TRBD2 covers 10 bases. The CDR3 region is CSVVGLADKYEQYF. The CDR3 coding sequence is TGCAGCGTTGTCGGACTAGCGGATAAATACGAGCAGTACTTC.